This T cell receptor (beta chain) was identified during a study of cytomegalovirus exposure and HLA in healthy donors. Study outcomes and limitations: Among CMV-associated TCR beta chains, most appeared HLA-restricted in a later analysis. Being productive about 87% or about 30% of the time was typical of most TCR beta V segments in an earlier analysis.

Use of 60 Vbeta and 13 Jbeta primers characterized the PCR. Clones were sequenced by immunoSEQ multiplex PCR, and TCRdb holds only the in-frame ones, with some missing. The sample has over 150,000 clones, roughly 79% seen once. On this clone: Its matching antigen is unknown.

This CDR3 comprises 13 residues. The germline V gene has CDR1 KGHSH and CDR2 LQKENI. Trimming took off 0 bases at V and 8 bases at J, with 10 bases between the two ends. This sequence was found in a man aged 18 to 30 in good health and CMV-seronegative. The V gene is TRBV18, the J gene TRBJ1-2; TRBD1 might be the D (5 bases). Sequencing input: PBMCs. The CDR3 sequence is CASSPPAGQGYTF. CDR3 sequence (DNA): TGTGCCAGCTCACCACCGGCAGGGCAAGGCTACACCTTC.